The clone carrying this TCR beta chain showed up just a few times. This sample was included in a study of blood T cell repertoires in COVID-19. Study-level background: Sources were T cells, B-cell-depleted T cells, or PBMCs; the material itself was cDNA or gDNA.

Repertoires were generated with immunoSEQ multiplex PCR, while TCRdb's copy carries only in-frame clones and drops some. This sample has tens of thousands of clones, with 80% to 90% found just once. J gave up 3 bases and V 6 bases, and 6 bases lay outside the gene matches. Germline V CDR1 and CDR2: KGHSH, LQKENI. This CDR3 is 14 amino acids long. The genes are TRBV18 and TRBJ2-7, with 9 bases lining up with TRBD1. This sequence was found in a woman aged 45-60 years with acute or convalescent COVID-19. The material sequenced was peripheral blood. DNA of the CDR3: TGTGCCAGCTCTCCGGGACAGGGCCGCTACGAGCAGTACTTC. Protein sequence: CASSPGQGRYEQYF.